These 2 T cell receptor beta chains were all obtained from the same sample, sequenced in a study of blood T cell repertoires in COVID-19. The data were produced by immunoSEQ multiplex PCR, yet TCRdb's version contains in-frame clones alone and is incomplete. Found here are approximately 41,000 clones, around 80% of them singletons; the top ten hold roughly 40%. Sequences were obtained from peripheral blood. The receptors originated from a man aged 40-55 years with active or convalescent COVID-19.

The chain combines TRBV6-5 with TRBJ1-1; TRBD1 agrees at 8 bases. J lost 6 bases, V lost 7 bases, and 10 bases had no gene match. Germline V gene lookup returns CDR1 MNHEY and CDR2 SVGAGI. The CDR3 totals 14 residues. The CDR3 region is CASNKDRAWAEAFF. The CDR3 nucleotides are TGTGCCAGCAATAAGGACAGGGCCTGGGCTGAAGCTTTCTTT.

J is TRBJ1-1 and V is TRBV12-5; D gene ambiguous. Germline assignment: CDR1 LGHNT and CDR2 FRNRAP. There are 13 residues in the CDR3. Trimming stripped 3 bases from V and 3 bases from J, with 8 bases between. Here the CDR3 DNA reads TGTGCTAGTGGTTTCGGCCGGGACACTGAAGCTTTCTTT. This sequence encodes CASGFGRDTEAFF.